The 22 T cell receptor beta chains reported below all come from one sample, sequenced in a study of T cells in localized non-small cell lung cancer. Profiled with immunoSEQ multiplex PCR; TCRdb holds only in-frame clones, not every one. The sample records 70,000 to 95,000 clones, roughly 93% being singletons. Source: PBMCs, taken before any cancer treatment. These receptors originate from a woman aged 35-75 years with stage II squamous cell lung carcinoma.

This chain joins TRBV27 and TRBJ1-4; D is possibly TRBD1 (5 bases). V gave up 8 bases and J gave up 5 bases, with 15 bases separating them. The CDR3 covers 14 residues. Looked up from germline, CDR1 is MNHEY and CDR2 is SMNVEV (reference sequence). The CDR3 DNA reads TGTGCCAGCCGGTCCCGGGGGACGAATGAAAAACTGTTTTTT. As protein: CASRSRGTNEKLFF.

The chain carries TRBV6-1 and TRBJ1-2, with D hard to call. Per germline, CDR1 MNHNS and CDR2 SASEGT. Trimming stripped 5 bases from V and 4 bases from J, with 14 bases between. The CDR3 has 14 residues. The CDR3 DNA reads TGTGCCAGCAGTCCCCAGCCGCCGGCCTATGGCTACACCTTC. Its protein is CASSPQPPAYGYTF.

The V call is TRBV9, the J call TRBJ1-1, with D unclear. In germline, CDR1 is SGDLS, CDR2 YYNGEE. V lost 3 bases and J 1 base, leaving 10 bases between the germline ends. The CDR3 runs to 14 residues. The CDR3 nucleotides are TGTGCCAGCAGCGCTGGGTGGGGGAACACTGAAGCTTTCTTT. Residues: CASSAGWGNTEAFF.

This chain joins TRBV5-6 and TRBJ1-2; a possible D gene is TRBD1 (5 bases). The CDR3 extends over 16 amino acids. Germline V gene lookup returns CDR1 SGHDT and CDR2 YYEEEE. Deletions cut 1 base from V and 2 bases from J, with 15 bases between. The CDR3 loop reads CASSLTDRGANYGYTF. For the CDR3, the DNA is TGTGCCAGCAGCTTGACCGATAGGGGCGCAAACTATGGCTACACCTTC.

DNA of the CDR3: TGTGCCAGCAGTTTGACAGGGCGGCATGGCTACACCTTC. Translation gives CASSLTGRHGYTF. The V gene is TRBV27, the J gene TRBJ1-2, with 7 bases identical to TRBD1. Trimming at V came to 3 bases and at J to 6 bases, leaving 4 bases not matched to a gene. The CDR3 length is 13 residues. Germline-derived CDR1 and CDR2 are MNHEY and SMNVEV (reference sequence).

Comment on this clone: The junction does not match germline at one end; this may be a read error. This chain joins TRBV11-2 and TRBJ1-1, with D hard to call. Looked up from germline, CDR1 is SGHAT and CDR2 is FQNNGV. CDR3 length: 13 amino acids. The chain's CDR3 is CASSLEMGTEAFF. The CDR3 bases are TGTGCCAGCAGCCTAGAAATGGGCACTGAAGCTTTCTTT.

The rearrangement uses TRBV15 and TRBJ1-5; D perhaps matches TRBD1 (5 bases). V lost 1 base, J lost 3 bases, and 13 bases lay in between. This CDR3 comprises 16 residues. Germline CDR1 is LNHNV and CDR2 is YYDKDF (reference sequence). The CDR3 DNA reads as TGTGCCACCAGCAGAGCCGGTAACAGGCCCAATCAGCCCCAGCATTTT. Translated, it gives CATSRAGNRPNQPQHF.

CDR3 coding DNA: TGTGCCAGCAGTTTAGGTTCGGTTGGGGGCTACACCTTC. It codes for CASSLGSVGGYTF. The chain has TRBV6-6 and TRBJ1-2; D is uncertain. V lost 4 bases to trimming and J lost 8 bases, with 14 bases between them. This CDR3 spans 13 amino acids. Looked up from germline, CDR1 is MNHNY and CDR2 is SVGAGI (reference sequence).

V and J are TRBV4-1 and TRBJ2-3; D gene unclear. V was trimmed by 1 base and J by 4 bases, leaving 9 bases between them. The CDR3 is 14 amino acids. The germline gives CDR1 MGHRA, CDR2 YSYEKL. The CDR3 DNA is TGCGCCAGCAGCCAAGTGGGCGGACCAGATACGCAGTATTTT. Amino acid sequence: CASSQVGGPDTQYF.

The chain combines TRBV5-1 with TRBJ2-6; 15 bases line up with TRBD2. V dropped 4 bases and J dropped 2; count of bases not matched to a gene: 4. The CDR3 consists of 18 residues. Germline lookup yields CDR1 SGHRS and CDR2 YFSETQ. This chain's CDR3 is CASSHRTSGGAGANVLTF. The CDR3 DNA reads TGCGCCAGCAGCCACAGGACTAGCGGGGGGGCTGGGGCCAACGTCCTGACTTTC.

This chain uses TRBV28 with TRBJ1-5; TRBD1 agrees at 10 bases. The germline CDR1 and CDR2 sequences are MDHEN and SYDVKM. The trim removed 3 bases at V and 4 bases at J, leaving 3 bases unmatched. The CDR3 contains 15 residues. The chain's CDR3 is CASSFWTGGNQPQHF. The CDR3 DNA reads TGTGCCAGCAGTTTCTGGACAGGGGGAAATCAGCCCCAGCATTTT.

This clone was picked up one time. The chain couples TRBV27 to TRBJ1-1; possibly TRBD1 for D (6 bases). V lost 5 bases and J lost 0, with 16 bases in between. Germline V CDR1 and CDR2: MNHEY, SMNVEV (reference sequence). CDR3 length: 16 residues. The CDR3, as DNA: TGTGCCAGCAGTCCAGACAGGTTTAACATGAACACTGAAGCTTTCTTT. As protein: CASSPDRFNMNTEAFF.

The CDR3 loop reads CASSFRDKSTGELFF. The DNA for the CDR3 is TGTGCCAGCAGCTTCCGGGACAAAAGCACCGGGGAGCTGTTTTTT. The rearrangement joins TRBV7-2 to TRBJ2-2; a weak D match, TRBD1 (6 bases). This CDR3 contains 15 residues. Germline CDR1 reads SGHTA; CDR2 reads FQGNSA. Trimming took 3 bases from V and 4 from J, leaving 12 bases between them.

J is TRBJ1-2 and V is TRBV27; 8 nucleotides agree with TRBD1. In germline, CDR1 is MNHEY, CDR2 SMNVEV (reference sequence). The junction had 5 bases not matched to a gene; V was cut back by 5 bases and J by 0 bases. The CDR3 totals 15 residues. In DNA form, the CDR3 reads TGTGCCAGCAGTCAATCGACAGGGGCTAACTATGGCTACACCTTC. This codes for CASSQSTGANYGYTF.

This chain uses TRBV28 with TRBJ2-7; 9 positions agree with TRBD1. Trimming removed 1 base from V and 10 bases from J; junction bases left unmatched: 8. The CDR3 length is 14 residues. CDR1 is MDHEN and CDR2 is SYDVKM in the germline V gene. CDR3 in amino acids: CASSLSGTGSHQYF. The CDR3 DNA reads as TGTGCCAGCAGTTTATCCGGGACAGGGAGTCATCAGTACTTC.

The J gene is TRBJ2-7, the V gene TRBV7-2; possible D gene TRBD2, 5 bases. The CDR3 runs to 15 residues. Trimming took 3 bases from V and 3 from J, leaving 15 bases between them. The germline V gene encodes CDR1 SGHTA and CDR2 FQGNSA. The CDR3 loop reads CASSFTGIENYEQYF. For the CDR3, the DNA is TGTGCCAGCAGCTTCACCGGGATTGAGAACTACGAGCAGTACTTC.

This clone is a singleton in its sample. The chain links TRBV28 to TRBJ1-1; D not resolved. This CDR3 has 11 amino acids. CDR1 MDHEN and CDR2 SYDVKM come from the germline V gene. V lost 3 bases, J lost 3 bases, and 2 bases lay in between. CDR3 sequence reads: CASSFDTEAFF. As DNA, the CDR3 is TGTGCCAGCAGTTTCGACACTGAAGCTTTCTTT.

The J gene is TRBJ1-1, the V gene TRBV11-2; D may be TRBD1 (5 bases). Germline V CDR1 and CDR2: SGHAT, FQNNGV. The CDR3 consists of 16 residues. Trimming cost V 1 base and J 4 bases, with 16 bases left between them. CDR3 in amino acids: CASSLGAQGTGTEAFF. For the CDR3, the DNA is TGTGCCAGCAGCTTAGGGGCCCAGGGCACGGGCACTGAAGCTTTCTTT. The entire variable domain, with the rest obtained from reference TRBV11-2 and TRBJ1-1, is as follows: EAGVAQSPRYKIIEKRQSVAFWCNPISGHATLYWYQQILGQGPKLLIQFQNNGVVDDSQLPKDRFSAERLKGVDSTLKIQPAKLEDSAVYLCASSLGAQGTGTEAFFGQGTRLTVV.

J is TRBJ1-1 and V is TRBV5-1, with D possibly TRBD1 on 6 matching bases. From germline, CDR1 is SGHRS and CDR2 YFSETQ. V shed 0 bases and J shed 4 bases, with 10 bases lying between them. The CDR3 sequence is 14 residues long. DNA for the CDR3: TGCGCCAGCAGCTTGGAAGGGGGGATCACTGAAGCTTTCTTT. Translated, it gives CASSLEGGITEAFF.

This chain connects TRBV28 to TRBJ1-5; D might be TRBD1 (5 bases). The length of the CDR3 is 14 residues. Germline CDR1 is MDHEN and CDR2 is SYDVKM. Trimming cost V 3 bases and J 5 bases, with 11 bases left between them. CDR3 loop: CASSFIGADQPQHF. The CDR3 DNA sequence: TGTGCCAGCAGTTTCATAGGGGCGGATCAGCCCCAGCATTTT.

The chain carries TRBV6-5 and TRBJ2-1; TRBD1 aligns across 10 bases. Losses at the gene ends were 7 bases for V and 7 bases for J; bases not matched to a gene: 7. Germline V gene sequence: CDR1 MNHEY, CDR2 SVGAGI. The CDR3 runs 14 residues. This CDR3 reads CASTPGQGKNEQFF. CDR3 coding DNA: TGTGCCAGCACCCCGGGACAGGGGAAAAATGAGCAGTTCTTC.

The V gene is TRBV30, the J gene TRBJ1-5, with D perhaps matching TRBD1 (5 bases). The CDR3 length is 14 residues. In germline, CDR1 is GTSNPN, CDR2 SVGIG (reference sequence). Trimming shortened V by 0 bases and J by 9 bases, and 15 bases separated the two germline ends. CDR3 loop: CAWSVQPRQGPQHF. The CDR3 DNA sequence: TGTGCCTGGAGTGTACAGCCACGGCAGGGGCCCCAGCATTTT.